These 30 T cell receptor beta chains were sequenced from one sample in a study of cytomegalovirus exposure and HLA in healthy donors. The PCR used 60 Vbeta and 13 Jbeta primers. This table comes from immunoSEQ multiplex PCR, and its TCRdb copy is limited to in-frame clones, with some not included. The repertoire holds roughly 130,000 clones, with 82% as singletons. The sample comprised PBMCs. The receptors derive from a boy between 2 and 10 years old in good health and CMV-seronegative.

This clone occurred once. This chain connects TRBV7-9 to TRBJ1-5; D remains unclear. The CDR3 is 13 amino acids. In germline, CDR1 is SEHNR, CDR2 FQNEAQ (reference sequence). V lost 5 bases and J lost 5, with 10 bases in between. The CDR3 nucleotides are TGTGCCAGCAGCCTAGGGCTTTATCAGCCCCAGCATTTT. Translated, it gives CASSLGLYQPQHF.

The chain links TRBV5-1 to TRBJ1-6, with TRBD1 as a possible D gene (6 bases). Germline lookup yields CDR1 SGHRS and CDR2 YFSETQ. Trimming pared 4 bases from V and 0 bases from J, leaving 20 bases between. There are 19 residues in the CDR3. The CDR3 DNA is TGCGCCAGCAGCGAAGTCCAAGGGGGACTAAGCTCCTATAATTCACCCCTCCACTTT. Translating gives CASSEVQGGLSSYNSPLHF. The full variable domain, with the rest looked up from reference TRBV5-1 and TRBJ1-6, is KAGVTQTPRYLIKTRGQQVTLSCSPISGHRSVSWYQQTPGQGLQFLFEYFSETQRNKGNFPGRFSGRQFSNSRSEMNVSTLELGDSALYLCASSEVQGGLSSYNSPLHFGNGTRLTVT.

The CDR3: CATSRERLGANSPLHF. The CDR3 region has the DNA TGTGCCACCAGCAGAGAGAGACTAGGGGCTAATTCACCCCTCCACTTT. The rearrangement uses TRBV15 and TRBJ1-6; a weak D match, TRBD1 (5 bases). CDR1 and CDR2 (germline): LNHNV, YYDKDF (reference sequence). The CDR3 length is 16 residues. The germline V and J ends were trimmed by 0 bases and 6 bases, with 12 bases remaining between them.

This clone was seen once. The chain joins TRBV7-9 to TRBJ2-2; 7 bases are shared with TRBD2. The length of the CDR3 is 19 residues. The trim removed 8 bases at V and 0 bases at J, leaving 18 bases unmatched. The germline V gene has CDR1 SEHNR and CDR2 FQNEAQ (reference sequence). The CDR3 DNA is TGTGCCAGCTTGACTGCACCAGCGGGGCGGTTCGCGAACACCGGGGAGCTGTTTTTT. Translation: CASLTAPAGRFANTGELFF.

This clone was observed once. This chain joins TRBV5-4 and TRBJ1-2, with TRBD1 matching 9 bases. Trimming took 4 bases from V and 4 from J; bases not matched to a gene: 11. The CDR3 covers 16 residues. Germline CDR1 and CDR2: SGHNT and YYREEE (reference sequence). The CDR3 DNA sequence: TGTGCCAGCAGCCGTACCGGGACAGGGTTACGCTATGGCTACACCTTC. It translates to CASSRTGTGLRYGYTF.

The chain combines TRBV7-3 with TRBJ2-1, with a weak D call TRBD2 (5 bases). The CDR3 contains 15 residues. Trimming took off 5 bases at V and 9 bases at J, with 20 bases between the two ends. The germline V gene has CDR1 SGHTA and CDR2 FQGTGA. The CDR3 loop reads CASSVGIVLAGEQFF. Here the CDR3 DNA reads TGTGCCAGCAGCGTCGGGATAGTTTTGGCGGGTGAGCAGTTCTTC.

V and J are TRBV7-9 and TRBJ2-1; TRBD1 aligns across 7 bases. Trimming took 3 bases from V and 6 from J; bases not matched to a gene: 14. From germline, CDR1 is SEHNR and CDR2 FQNEAQ (reference sequence). CDR3 length: 17 amino acids. The CDR3 loop reads CASSLALKTGRSNEQFF. For the CDR3, the DNA is TGTGCCAGCAGCTTGGCTCTCAAGACAGGGCGTAGCAATGAGCAGTTCTTC.

V gene TRBV6-6 combines with J gene TRBJ2-3; D is unclear. V was pared by 6 bases and J by 2 bases, with 12 bases between. Germline values: CDR1 MNHNY, CDR2 SVGAGI (reference sequence). The CDR3 runs 14 residues. The DNA of the CDR3 is TGTGCCAGCAGAGTCGCAGGTTTCACAGATACGCAGTATTTT. Amino acid sequence: CASRVAGFTDTQYF.

The chain combines TRBV5-6 with TRBJ2-2; 12 nucleotides agree with TRBD2. The V segment lost 1 base and the J segment 5 bases; nucleotides outside the gene matches: 3. Germline-derived CDR1 and CDR2 are SGHDT and YYEEEE. This CDR3 is 16 amino acids long. The DNA for the CDR3 is TGTGCCAGCAGCTTGCCGACTAGCGGGGGAACCGGGGAGCTGTTTTTT. As protein: CASSLPTSGGTGELFF.

The count of this clone is one. The genes are TRBV11-2 and TRBJ1-2, with 7 bases aligning to TRBD1. CDR1 and CDR2 from the germline V gene are SGHAT and FQNNGV. The CDR3 is 15 residues long. V dropped 0 bases and J dropped 6; count of bases not matched to a gene: 7. The CDR3 DNA reads as TGTGCCAGCAGCTTAGAAGGGACAGCGGTCGATGGCTACACCTTC. The encoded protein is CASSLEGTAVDGYTF.

The chain employs TRBV7-2 and TRBJ1-5; TRBD1 aligns across 7 bases. The CDR3 is 15 residues long. Germline CDR1 and CDR2: SGHTA and FQGNSA. V dropped 1 base and J dropped 2; count of bases not matched to a gene: 2. As DNA, the CDR3 is TGTGCCAGCAGCTTAGTAGGGGGCCGCAATCAGCCCCAGCATTTT. Translation gives CASSLVGGRNQPQHF.

This chain links TRBV7-9 with TRBJ2-7, with 8 bases fitting TRBD1. The V segment lost 5 bases and the J segment 5 bases; nucleotides outside the gene matches: 8. CDR1 is SEHNR, CDR2 FQNEAQ, per germline (reference sequence). This CDR3 region has 14 residues. The CDR3 DNA reads as TGTGCCAGCAGCCTCGGACAGGGTAGCCACGAGCAGTACGTC. The encoded protein is CASSLGQGSHEQYV.

CDR3 loop: CASSFGHGTDTQYF. CDR3 nucleotides: TGTGCCAGCAGCTTCGGTCACGGCACAGATACGCAGTATTTT. V and J are TRBV7-2 and TRBJ2-3; D ambiguous. The CDR3 covers 14 residues. Between the trimmed V and J ends, which lost 3 bases and 1 base, there was a span of 8 bases. Germline assignment: CDR1 SGHTA and CDR2 FQGNSA.

CDR3 sequence (DNA): TGTGCCAGCAGTCCATTGGGACAGGGAAGCACTGAAGCTTTCTTT. Protein product: CASSPLGQGSTEAFF. This chain connects TRBV6-1 to TRBJ1-1; 9 positions agree with TRBD1. The CDR3 has 15 amino acids. Germline lookup yields CDR1 MNHNS and CDR2 SASEGT. V lost 5 bases and J lost 4; bases outside the gene matches: 8.

The chain has TRBV2 and TRBJ2-1; TRBD2 aligns across 8 bases. CDR1 and CDR2 from the germline V gene are SNHLY and FYNNEI. The CDR3 has 13 residues. Trimming took 8 bases from V and 10 from J; bases not matched to a gene: 10. The CDR3 spells CASVGLASPEQFF. The CDR3 bases are TGTGCCAGCGTCGGACTAGCCAGTCCCGAGCAGTTCTTC.

The chain recombines TRBV7-9 with TRBJ1-4; D might be TRBD1 (6 bases). Trimming cost V 3 bases and J 8 bases, with 13 bases left between them. CDR1 SEHNR and CDR2 FQNEAQ come from the germline V gene (reference sequence). This CDR3 region has 14 residues. CDR3 amino acids: CASSFPRGREKLFF. In nucleotides, the CDR3 is TGTGCCAGCAGCTTCCCCAGGGGAAGAGAAAAACTGTTTTTT.

This clone has a handful of counts. The J gene is TRBJ2-1, the V gene TRBV6-4; maybe TRBD2 (5 bases). Trimming removed 6 bases from V and 5 bases from J, with 14 bases in between. The germline V gene has CDR1 MRHNA and CDR2 SNTAGT. The CDR3 is 14 amino acids. The CDR3 is CASRATGEHNEQFF. The CDR3 DNA follows: TGTGCCAGCAGAGCTACCGGGGAGCACAATGAGCAGTTCTTC.

About this clone: The same CDR3 is also encoded by other DNA sequences in this sample. The chain couples TRBV4-1 to TRBJ2-4; D is undetermined. This CDR3 has 18 amino acids. Germline V gives CDR1 MGHRA, CDR2 YSYEKL. Between the trimmed V and J ends, which lost 0 bases and 0 bases, there was a span of 15 bases. The chain's CDR3 is CASSQDFVGRVAKNIQYF. The CDR3 DNA reads TGCGCCAGCAGCCAAGATTTTGTCGGTCGGGTAGCCAAAAACATTCAGTACTTC.

The chain has TRBV5-8 and TRBJ2-1; TRBD1 is a possible D gene (6 bases). Germline V gene lookup returns CDR1 SGHTS and CDR2 YDEGEE. V was clipped by 2 bases and J by 7 bases, with 7 bases between them. CDR3 length: 12 amino acids. CDR3 sequence: CASSFRGNEQFF. The CDR3 coding sequence is TGTGCCAGCAGCTTCAGGGGTAATGAGCAGTTCTTC.

V gene TRBV5-3 combines with J gene TRBJ2-6, with D hard to call. TRBV5-3 is reported as an ORF; its role is uncertain. The ends were cut back, 9 bases at V and 0 bases at J, with 16 bases in the middle. This CDR3 has 16 amino acids. This CDR3 reads CAISPVPSSGANVLTF. The CDR3, as DNA: TGTGCCATCTCCCCCGTCCCGAGCTCTGGGGCCAACGTCCTGACTTTC.

The V gene is TRBV4-3, the J gene TRBJ2-1; the match to TRBD1 covers 9 bases. In germline, CDR1 is LGHNA, CDR2 YSLEER. The CDR3 is 16 residues long. The ends lost 0 bases at V and 4 bases at J; junction bases unmatched: 4. Here the CDR3 DNA reads TGCGCCAGCAGCCAAGATCGACAGGGGGATTACAATGAGCAGTTCTTC. This translates into CASSQDRQGDYNEQFF.

This chain joins TRBV27 and TRBJ2-3; 10 nucleotides match TRBD2. This CDR3 has 15 residues. Trimming removed 6 bases from V and 3 bases from J; junction bases left unmatched: 6. CDR1 and CDR2 (germline): MNHEY, SMNVEV (reference sequence). CDR3 residues: CASRGASGRTDTQYF. The CDR3 bases are TGTGCCAGCAGGGGAGCTAGCGGGAGAACAGATACGCAGTATTTT.

This rearrangement joins TRBV6-5 to TRBJ1-5; D might be TRBD1 (6 bases). Per germline, CDR1 MNHEY and CDR2 SVGAGI. This CDR3 is built from 14 residues. V dropped 5 bases and J dropped 10 bases, with 18 bases sitting between them. The CDR3 here is CASSPDSHPSPQHF. DNA of the CDR3: TGTGCCAGCAGTCCGGACAGCCACCCCTCCCCCCAGCATTTT.

On this clone: Other DNA sequences in this sample translate to the same CDR3. The J gene is TRBJ1-1, the V gene TRBV27; D might be TRBD1 (6 bases). From germline, CDR1 is MNHEY and CDR2 SMNVEV (reference sequence). V was shortened by 5 bases and J by 0 bases, with 10 bases between the two germline ends. This CDR3 has 14 amino acids. DNA for the CDR3: TGTGCCAGCAGTCTAGGGGGGGTGAACACTGAAGCTTTCTTT. Protein: CASSLGGVNTEAFF.

The chain links TRBV6-4 to TRBJ2-3; 13 positions agree with TRBD2. V lost 6 bases and J lost 4; bases outside the gene matches: 4. The germline gives CDR1 MRHNA, CDR2 SNTAGT. The CDR3 sequence is 15 residues long. The CDR3 sequence is CASSRTSGGSDTQYF. CDR3 in DNA: TGTGCCAGCAGCAGGACTAGCGGGGGTTCAGATACGCAGTATTTT.

The chain joins TRBV19 to TRBJ1-5; 9 nucleotides align to TRBD1. This CDR3 has 16 residues. The V gene end was trimmed by 6 bases and the J gene end by 9 bases; junction bases not matched to a gene: 15. Germline CDR1 LNHDA, CDR2 SQIVND (reference sequence). The CDR3 sequence: CASRPTPGQGGRPQHF. As DNA, the CDR3 is TGTGCCAGTAGACCAACGCCGGGACAGGGAGGGAGGCCCCAGCATTTT.

This clone was picked up one time. The V call is TRBV5-5, the J call TRBJ2-3, with D perhaps matching TRBD1 (5 bases). Germline V gene lookup returns CDR1 SGHKS and CDR2 YYEKEE (reference sequence). Between the trimmed V and J ends, which lost 4 bases and 0 bases, there was a span of 9 bases. This CDR3 has 14 residues. The CDR3 reads CASSHRTSTDTQYF. For the CDR3, the DNA is TGTGCCAGCAGCCACAGGACCAGCACAGATACGCAGTATTTT.

This CDR3 reads CASSSRVNTGELFF. The CDR3 DNA sequence: TGTGCCAGCAGTTCCAGGGTCAACACCGGGGAGCTGTTTTTT. The rearrangement joins TRBV6-6 to TRBJ2-2, with a possible D match to TRBD1 (5 bases). This CDR3 spans 14 amino acids. The V end lost 4 bases, the J end lost 2 bases, and 8 bases lay between the germline ends. Germline V gene data show CDR1 as MNHNY and CDR2 as SVGAGI (reference sequence).

The chain uses TRBV27 and TRBJ1-1; D is possibly TRBD1 (6 bases). The V gene's germline CDR1 is MNHEY and CDR2 SMNVEV (reference sequence). V was cut by 0 bases and J by 8 bases, with 7 bases left in between. The CDR3 extends over 12 amino acids. CDR3 protein: CASSLSTGEAFF. The CDR3 DNA reads TGTGCCAGCAGTTTATCTACAGGGGAAGCTTTCTTT.

The chain carries TRBV4-3 and TRBJ2-5; TRBD1 matches 7 bases. This CDR3 comprises 16 residues. Germline V gives CDR1 LGHNA, CDR2 YSLEER. The V gene end was trimmed by 3 bases and the J gene end by 5 bases; junction bases not matched to a gene: 12. CDR3 DNA sequence: TGCGCCAGCAGCCAGTCTGCTACAGGGGCGCGGGAGACCCAGTACTTC. Translation gives CASSQSATGARETQYF.